This note documents a single TCR beta chain sequence. Participant-given clinical history determined each cohort assignment. Trimming cost V 3 bases and J 1 base, with 10 bases left between them. The CDR3 consists of 14 residues. Looked up from germline, CDR1 is SGHRS and CDR2 is YFSETQ. In the source study's methods: Reference gene primer amplification in the assay estimated nucleated cell counts. Here immunoSEQ multiplex PCR was the method, and the copy in TCRdb shows in-frame clones only, minus some. The V and J calls and clone size were taken over from that table, and D and trimming were inferred from the DNA. The table has about 350,000 clones, less than 90% seen once. This record belongs to a study of blood T cell repertoires in COVID-19.

The V gene is TRBV5-1, the J gene TRBJ1-1; a possible D gene is TRBD1 (5 bases). The sample comprised PBMCs or T cells enriched from blood (not recorded which). The receptor was derived from a woman between 25 and 40 years old who had recovered from COVID-19. CDR3 loop: CASSWGGENTEAFF. For the CDR3, the DNA is TGCGCCAGCAGCTGGGGCGGAGAGAACACTGAAGCTTTCTTT.